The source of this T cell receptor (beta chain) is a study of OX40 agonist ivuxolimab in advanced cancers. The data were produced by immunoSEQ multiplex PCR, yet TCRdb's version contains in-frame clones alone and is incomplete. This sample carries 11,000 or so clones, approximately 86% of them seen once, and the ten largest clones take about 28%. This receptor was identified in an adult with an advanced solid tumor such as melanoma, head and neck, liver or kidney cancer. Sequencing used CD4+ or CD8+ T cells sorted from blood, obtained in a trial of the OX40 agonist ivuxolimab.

CDR3 nucleotide sequence: TGTGCCAGCAGGGGAAATACGCAGTATTTT. Protein: CASRGNTQYF. This rearrangement joins TRBV6-5 to TRBJ2-3; D gene uncertain. The germline gives CDR1 MNHEY, CDR2 SVGAGI. The CDR3 sequence is 10 residues long. V was cut by 6 bases and J by 7 bases, with 5 bases left in between.